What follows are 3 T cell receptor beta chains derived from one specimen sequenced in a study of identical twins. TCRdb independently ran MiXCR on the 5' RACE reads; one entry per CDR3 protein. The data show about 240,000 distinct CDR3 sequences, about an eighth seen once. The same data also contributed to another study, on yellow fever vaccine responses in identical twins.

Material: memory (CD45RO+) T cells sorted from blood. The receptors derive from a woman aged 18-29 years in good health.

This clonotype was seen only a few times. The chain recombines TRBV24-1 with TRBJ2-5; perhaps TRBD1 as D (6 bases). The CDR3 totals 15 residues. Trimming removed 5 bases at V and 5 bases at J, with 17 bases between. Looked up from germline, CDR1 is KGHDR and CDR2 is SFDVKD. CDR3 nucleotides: TGTGCCACCAGTGCCTCGGAAGGGGGTCGGGAGACCCAGTACTTC. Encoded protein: CATSASEGGRETQYF.

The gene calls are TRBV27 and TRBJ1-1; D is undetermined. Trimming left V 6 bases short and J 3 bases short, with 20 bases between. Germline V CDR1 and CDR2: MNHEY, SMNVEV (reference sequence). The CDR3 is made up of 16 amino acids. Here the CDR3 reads CASSRRIASGDTEAFF. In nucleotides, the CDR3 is TGTGCCAGCAGCCGACGAATTGCCTCGGGAGACACTGAAGCTTTCTTT.

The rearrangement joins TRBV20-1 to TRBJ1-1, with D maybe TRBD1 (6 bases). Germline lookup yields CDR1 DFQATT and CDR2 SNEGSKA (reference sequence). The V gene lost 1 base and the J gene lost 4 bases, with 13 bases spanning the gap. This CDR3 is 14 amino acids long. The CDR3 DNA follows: TGCAGTGCTAGAGGTCCCAGGGGCCTCACTGAAGCTTTCTTT. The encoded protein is CSARGPRGLTEAFF.